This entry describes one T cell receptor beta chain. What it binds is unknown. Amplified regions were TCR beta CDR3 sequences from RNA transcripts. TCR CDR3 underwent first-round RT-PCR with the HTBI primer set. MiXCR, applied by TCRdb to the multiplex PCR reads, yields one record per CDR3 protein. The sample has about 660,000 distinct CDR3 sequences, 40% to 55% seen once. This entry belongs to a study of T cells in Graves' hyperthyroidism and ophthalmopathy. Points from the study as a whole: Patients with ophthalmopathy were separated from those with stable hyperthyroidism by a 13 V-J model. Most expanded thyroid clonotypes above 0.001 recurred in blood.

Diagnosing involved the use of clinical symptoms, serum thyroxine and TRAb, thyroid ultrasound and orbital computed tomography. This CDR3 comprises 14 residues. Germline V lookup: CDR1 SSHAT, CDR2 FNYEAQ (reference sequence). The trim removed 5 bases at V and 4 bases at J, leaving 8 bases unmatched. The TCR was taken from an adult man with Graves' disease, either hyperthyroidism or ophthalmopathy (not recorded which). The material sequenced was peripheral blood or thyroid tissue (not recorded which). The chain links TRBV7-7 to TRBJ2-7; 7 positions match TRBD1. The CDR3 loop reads CASSRSGTEYEQYF. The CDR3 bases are TGTGCCAGCAGCAGATCCGGGACAGAGTACGAGCAGTACTTC. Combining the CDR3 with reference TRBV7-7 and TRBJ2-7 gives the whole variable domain GAGVSQSPRYKVTKRGQDVTLRCDPISSHATLYWYQQALGQGPEFLTYFNYEAQPDKSGLPSDRFSAERPEGSISTLTIQRTEQRDSAMYRCASSRSGTEYEQYFGPGTRLTVT.